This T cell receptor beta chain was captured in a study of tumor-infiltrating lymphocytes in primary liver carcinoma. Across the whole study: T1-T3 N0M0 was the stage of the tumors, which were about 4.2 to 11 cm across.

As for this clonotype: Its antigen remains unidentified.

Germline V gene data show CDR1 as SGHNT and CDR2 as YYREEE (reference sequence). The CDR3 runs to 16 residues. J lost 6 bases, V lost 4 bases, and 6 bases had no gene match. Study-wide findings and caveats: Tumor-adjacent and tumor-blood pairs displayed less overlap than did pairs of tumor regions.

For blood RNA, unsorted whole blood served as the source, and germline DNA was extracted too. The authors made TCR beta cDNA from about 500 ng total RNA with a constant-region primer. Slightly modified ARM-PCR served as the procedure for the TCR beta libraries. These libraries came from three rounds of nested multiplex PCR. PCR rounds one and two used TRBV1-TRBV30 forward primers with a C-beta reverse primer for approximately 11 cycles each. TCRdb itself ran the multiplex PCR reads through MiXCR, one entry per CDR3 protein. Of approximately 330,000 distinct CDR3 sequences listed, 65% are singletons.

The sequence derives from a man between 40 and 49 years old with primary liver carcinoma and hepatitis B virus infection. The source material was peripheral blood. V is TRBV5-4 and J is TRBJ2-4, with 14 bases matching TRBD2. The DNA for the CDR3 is TGTGCCAGCAGCATGGGACTAGCGGGAGAAGCAAACATTCAGTACTTC. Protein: CASSMGLAGEANIQYF.